This is a list of T cell receptor beta chains from one sample in a study of shared clonotypes between healthy human individuals. Libraries were prepared by immunoSEQ multiplex PCR; TCRdb keeps only in-frame clonotypes and omits some of them. The profile shows around 510,000 clones, around 76% of them singletons. The sample consisted of PBMCs. The receptors derive from a woman aged 35 to 49 in good health. Some clones in this sample may be carry-over from other donors' samples. Both conserved end residues are part of each CDR3. D genes are given only for firm matches. Some rows have no size entry. The others give once, few or many, or a class for an expanded clone.

few | NA | TRBJ2-3 | TRBV29-1 | TGCAGCGTTGTGGGACGTGCCACGGATACGCAGTATTTT | CSVVGRATDTQYF
few | TRBD2 | TRBJ2-7 | TRBV6-5 | TGTGCCAGCAGTTACAGCGGGATAGGTGCTTATTACGAGCAGTACTTC | CASSYSGIGAYYEQYF
NA | TRBD1 | TRBJ1-2 | TRBV30 | TGTGCCTGGAGGACTACAGGGGGACATTATGGCTACACCTTC | CAWRTTGGHYGYTF
NA | NA | TRBJ2-5 | TRBV25-1 | TGTGCCAGCAGTTACTCTTTAGACCGCGGGGAGACCCAGTACTTC | CASSYSLDRGETQYF
NA | NA | TRBJ2-7 | TRBV11-2 | TGTGCCAGCAGCTTTGGGACAAGTCGTATGACCTACGAGCAGTACTTC | CASSFGTSRMTYEQYF
NA | NA | TRBJ1-2 | TRBV29-1 | TGCAGCGTTGCGGGGGACGTTCTTGGCTACACCTTC | CSVAGDVLGYTF
NA | NA | TRBJ1-2 | TRBV5-1 | TGCGCCAGCAGCCCGGAGGCGGCGGGCGACTATGGCTACACCTTC | CASSPEAAGDYGYTF
NA | NA | TRBJ2-7 | TRBV11-2 | TGTGCCAGCAGCCCCAGCTACGAGCAGTACTTC | CASSPSYEQYF
NA | NA | TRBJ2-1 | TRBV27 | TGTGCCAGCAGTCCGGACGGGTACAATGAGCAGTTCTTC | CASSPDGYNEQFF
few | NA | TRBJ2-5 | TRBV6-1 | TGTGCCAGCAGTGCCCCCAGCGAGGGTCAGACCCAGTACTTC | CASSAPSEGQTQYF
NA | NA | TRBJ2-7 | TRBV6-5 | TGTGCCAGCAGTCCCCATCAAGGGGGGTCCGAGCAGTACTTC | CASSPHQGGSEQYF
NA | NA | TRBJ2-1 | TRBV7-2 | TGTGCCAGCAGCCCCCACGGGGGCGGGAAGGAGCAGTTCTTC | CASSPHGGGKEQFF
NA | NA | TRBJ2-6 | TRBV27 | TGTGCCAGCAGTTTGGCAGGTCCTTACTCTGGGGCCAACGTCCTGACTTTC | CASSLAGPYSGANVLTF
NA | TRBD2 | TRBJ2-3 | TRBV5-1 | TGCGCCAGCAGCTTAGGGAGGGCGTTGAGGCTAGATACGCAGTATTTT | CASSLGRALRLDTQYF
NA | TRBD1 | TRBJ1-2 | TRBV18 | TGTGCCAGCTCACTCTCCAGGACAGGACAAACTAACTATGGCTACACCTTC | CASSLSRTGQTNYGYTF
NA | TRBD1 | TRBJ1-1 | TRBV5-3 | TGTGCCAGAAGCTTAAATGGACAGGCGAACACTGAAGCTTTCTTT | CARSLNGQANTEAFF
once | TRBD2 | TRBJ2-1 | TRBV11-2 | TGTGCCAGCAGCTTCACTAGCGGGACCTACAATGAGCAGTTCTTC | CASSFTSGTYNEQFF
NA | NA | TRBJ2-3 | TRBV14 | TGTGCCAGCAGCCAATCTATCGGGACAGATACGCAGTATTTT | CASSQSIGTDTQYF
NA | NA | TRBJ2-7 | TRBV4-1 | TGCGCCAGCAGCCAAGTCGGACTTTCTACCTACGAGCAGTACTTC | CASSQVGLSTYEQYF
NA | NA | TRBJ2-5 | TRBV7-3 | TGTGCCAGCAGCTTAAGGGGAGGAGGGGAAACCCAGTACTTC | CASSLRGGGETQYF
NA | TRBD1 | TRBJ1-5 | TRBV28 | TGTGCCAGCAGACCTGGACAGGGGTGGCAGCCCCAGCATTTT | CASRPGQGWQPQHF
few | NA | TRBJ1-5 | TRBV2 | TGTGCCAGCAGGGGCGGCAATCAGCCCCAGCATTTT | CASRGGNQPQHF
NA | NA | TRBJ1-3 | TRBV18 | TGTGCCAGCTCACCGAGAGCAGACAGCTCTGGAAACACCATATATTTT | CASSPRADSSGNTIYF
NA | NA | TRBJ2-2 | TRBV7-2 | TGTGCCAGCAGCTTATCGAGCACCGGGGAGCTGTTTTTT | CASSLSSTGELFF
NA | NA | TRBJ2-3 | TRBV19 | TGTGCCACCTGGGTTGCAGATACGCAGTATTTT | CATWVADTQYF
NA | TRBD2 | TRBJ2-5 | TRBV7-6 | TGTGCCAGCAGCTTGGATCCCGGGACTAGCGGCCAAGAGACCCAGTACTTC | CASSLDPGTSGQETQYF
NA | NA | TRBJ1-1 | TRBV5-1 | TGCGCCAGCAGCTTTTACGGCAGGAACACTGAAGCTTTCTTT | CASSFYGRNTEAFF
many | NA | TRBJ2-1 | TRBV28 | TGTGCCAGCACAGGGTTCGCAGTGAGTGAGCAGTTCTTC | CASTGFAVSEQFF
NA | TRBD2 | TRBJ2-6 | TRBV30 | TGTGCCTGGAGGTTACTAGCGGGAGGTATGGGGGCCAACGTCCTGACTTTC | CAWRLLAGGMGANVLTF
NA | NA | TRBJ1-1 | TRBV28 | TGTGCCAGCAGTTTAGGGGGGTTTACTGAAGCTTTCTTT | CASSLGGFTEAFF
NA | NA | TRBJ1-3 | TRBV7-2 | TGTGCCAGCAGCCACGGGGCCTCGACCGGAAACACCATATATTTT | CASSHGASTGNTIYF
NA | TRBD2 | TRBJ2-3 | TRBV4-3 | TGCGCCAGCAGCCAAGATTTGGCGGGAGGTACAGATACGCAGTATTTT | CASSQDLAGGTDTQYF
NA | TRBD1 | TRBJ2-3 | TRBV20-1 | TGCAGTACAAGAGAGGGACAGTGGCAGTATTTT | CSTREGQWQYF
NA | TRBD1 | TRBJ1-1 | TRBV27 | TGTGCCAGCAGCGACAGGGGGTTTCGTAACACTGAAGCTTTCTTT | CASSDRGFRNTEAFF
NA | NA | TRBJ2-7 | TRBV30 | TGTGCCTGGAGTATTAGCGGCTACGAGCAGTACTTC | CAWSISGYEQYF
NA | TRBD2 | TRBJ2-1 | TRBV28 | TGTGCCAGCAGCAAGCCTAGCGGGAGGGCCTCTGAGCAGTTCTTC | CASSKPSGRASEQFF
once | NA | TRBJ2-7 | TRBV18 | TGTGCCAGCTCACCAGGGCAGGGCCCCACCTACGAGCAGTACTTC | CASSPGQGPTYEQYF
many | NA | TRBJ2-7 | TRBV6-5 | TGTGCCAGCAGCGCCGGGACCCCTGCCTCCGAGCAGTACTTC | CASSAGTPASEQYF
NA | TRBD1 | TRBJ1-1 | TRBV4-1 | TGCGCCAGCAGCCACAAACAGGGGGCGAGGACTGAGGCTTTCTTT | CASSHKQGARTEAFF
NA | TRBD2 | TRBJ2-5 | TRBV9 | TGTGCCAGCAGCGCCGGACTAGCGGGAGGAGAGACCCAGTACTTC | CASSAGLAGGETQYF
NA | NA | TRBJ1-1 | TRBV7-9 | TGTGCCAGCAGCACGGACATCCTTGAAGCTTTCTTT | CASSTDILEAFF
NA | TRBD1 | TRBJ1-2 | TRBV10-2 | TGCGCCAGCGCTGGACAGGGAAACTATGGCTACACCTTC | CASAGQGNYGYTF
NA | NA | TRBJ2-5 | TRBV28 | TGTGCCAGCAGTTCAAACGGGGCTGAGTACCAAGAGACCCAGTACTTC | CASSSNGAEYQETQYF
once | TRBD1 | TRBJ2-5 | TRBV18 | TGTGCCAGCTCACGATCGGGACAGCAAGAGACCCAGTACTTC | CASSRSGQQETQYF
NA | TRBD1 | TRBJ1-4 | TRBV6-5 | TGTGCCAGCAGTCGCGGGACAGGCGGTAGCGAAAAACTGTTTTTT | CASSRGTGGSEKLFF
NA | TRBD1 | TRBJ2-1 | TRBV9 | TGTGCCAGCAGCCCTTACTTACAGGGGGAGCAGTTCTTC | CASSPYLQGEQFF
NA | NA | TRBJ2-3 | TRBV6-5 | TGTGCCAGCAGTTACACCCCCGGCACAGATACGCAGTATTTT | CASSYTPGTDTQYF
NA | NA | TRBJ2-3 | TRBV5-6 | TGTGCCAGCAGCTTGGGCGGACACACAGATACGCAGTATTTT | CASSLGGHTDTQYF
NA | NA | TRBJ2-7 | TRBV30 | TGTGCCTGGGACCGGGACCGCTCCTACGAGCAGTACTTC | CAWDRDRSYEQYF
NA | TRBD1 | TRBJ1-1 | TRBV5-4 | TGTGCCAGCAGCTCGAAGGGACAGGGGAACACTGAAGCTTTCTTT | CASSSKGQGNTEAFF
NA | NA | TRBJ2-2 | TRBV30 | TGTGCCTGGAGTGTTTTAAGCGGGTCCGGGGAGCTGTTTTTT | CAWSVLSGSGELFF
NA | TRBD2 | TRBJ2-3 | TRBV4-1 | TGCGCCAGCAGCCAAGAGTCTAGCGGGAGGTATACGCAGTATTTT | CASSQESSGRYTQYF
NA | TRBD1 | TRBJ2-3 | TRBV18 | TGTGCCAGCTCACCAACAACAGGGGGCACAGATACGCAGTATTTT | CASSPTTGGTDTQYF